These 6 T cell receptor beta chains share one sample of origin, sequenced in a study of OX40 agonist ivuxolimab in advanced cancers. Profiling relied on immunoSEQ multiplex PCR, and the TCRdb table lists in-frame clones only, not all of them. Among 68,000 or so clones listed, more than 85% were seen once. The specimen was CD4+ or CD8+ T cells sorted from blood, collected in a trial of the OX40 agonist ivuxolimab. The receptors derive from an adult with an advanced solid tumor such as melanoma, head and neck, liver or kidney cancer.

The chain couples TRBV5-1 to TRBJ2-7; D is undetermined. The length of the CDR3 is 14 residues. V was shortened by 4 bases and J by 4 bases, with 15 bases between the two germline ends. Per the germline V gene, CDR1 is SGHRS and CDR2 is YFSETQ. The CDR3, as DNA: TGCGCCAGCAGCCTTGAACGCCGGGTTTACGAGCAGTACTTC. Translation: CASSLERRVYEQYF.

CDR3 amino acids: CATSRDTTGNTEAFF. DNA for the CDR3: TGTGCCACCAGCAGAGACACCACAGGGAACACTGAAGCTTTCTTT. V gene TRBV15 combines with J gene TRBJ1-1, with D perhaps TRBD1 (5 bases). Trimming stripped 0 bases from V and 1 base from J, with 9 bases between. The CDR3 sequence is 15 residues long. Germline CDR1 LNHNV, CDR2 YYDKDF (reference sequence).

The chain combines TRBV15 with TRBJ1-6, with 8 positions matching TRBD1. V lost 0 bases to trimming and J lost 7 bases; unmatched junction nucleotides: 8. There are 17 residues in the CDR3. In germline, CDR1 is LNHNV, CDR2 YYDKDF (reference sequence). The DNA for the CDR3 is TGTGCCACCAGCAGAGATTTGTCGACAGGGGAAAATTCACCCCTCCACTTT. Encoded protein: CATSRDLSTGENSPLHF.

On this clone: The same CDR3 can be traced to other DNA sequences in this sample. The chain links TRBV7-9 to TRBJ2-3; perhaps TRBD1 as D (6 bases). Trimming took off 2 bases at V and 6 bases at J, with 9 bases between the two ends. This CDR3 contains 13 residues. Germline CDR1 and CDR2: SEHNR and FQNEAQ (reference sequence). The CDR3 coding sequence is TGTGCCAGCAGCTTATCAGGGGAGGATACGCAGTATTTT. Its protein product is CASSLSGEDTQYF.

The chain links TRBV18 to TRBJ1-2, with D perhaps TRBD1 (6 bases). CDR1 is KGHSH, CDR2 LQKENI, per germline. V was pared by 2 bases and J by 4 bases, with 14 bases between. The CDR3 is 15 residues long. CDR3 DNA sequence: TGTGCCAGCTCACCAGAGAAACAGGGTCCCTATGGCTACACCTTC. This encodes CASSPEKQGPYGYTF.

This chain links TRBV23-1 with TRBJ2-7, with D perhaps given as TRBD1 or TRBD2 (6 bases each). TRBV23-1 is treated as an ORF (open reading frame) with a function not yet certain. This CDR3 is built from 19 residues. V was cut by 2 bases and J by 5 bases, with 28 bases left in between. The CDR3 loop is CASSQTPGAAKWSHHEQYF. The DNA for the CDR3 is TGCGCCAGCAGTCAAACACCGGGGGCGGCAAAGTGGTCTCATCACGAGCAGTACTTC.